This passage covers 23 T cell receptor beta chains from one sample sequenced in a study of beta chain features in type 1 diabetes. Study conclusions and caveats: When Type 1 diabetes patients were examined, their TCRB CDR3s proved moderately but significantly shorter in all four CD4+ subsets.

No antigen has been assigned to these receptors. Investigators reverse transcribed all isolated RNA, so they sequenced expressed TCRB transcripts. Measured with immunoSEQ multiplex PCR; TCRdb has only the in-frame clones, and not every one. The data contain more than 300,000 clones, 9.6% of them singletons. The sample was central memory CD4+ T cells from blood. The receptor source for this set is a man aged 30 to 39 with type 1 diabetes.

This clone was seen at least ten times. V is TRBV7-9 and J is TRBJ2-1; TRBD2 agrees at 8 bases. Germline assignment: CDR1 SEHNR and CDR2 FQNEAQ (reference sequence). J lost 7 bases, V lost 5 bases, and 10 bases had no gene match. CDR3 length equals 15 residues. The CDR3 protein is CASSPRGSGENEQFF. The CDR3 nucleotides are TGTGCCAGCAGCCCTCGGGGTAGCGGGGAAAATGAGCAGTTCTTC.

This sequence joins TRBV21-1 and TRBJ1-3. TRBV21-1 counts as a pseudogene. The CDR3 consists of 13 residues. DNA for the CDR3: TGTGCCAGGGATTCGGGGGACGGAAACACCATATATTTT. This gives the protein CARDSGDGNTIYF.

This clone was seen a few times. J is TRBJ2-1 and V is TRBV18, with a weak D call TRBD1 (6 bases). V was pared by 4 bases and J by 0 bases, with 19 bases between. This CDR3 has 18 amino acids. CDR1 and CDR2 (germline): KGHSH, LQKENI. Written as DNA, the CDR3 is TGTGCCAGCTCACAAACTCCGGGACACCCTAGCTCCTACAATGAGCAGTTCTTC. This translates into CASSQTPGHPSSYNEQFF.

The chain uses TRBV2 and TRBJ2-1; D is ambiguous. This CDR3 contains 15 residues. Trimming took 6 bases from V and 0 from J, leaving 12 bases between them. Germline V CDR1 and CDR2: SNHLY, FYNNEI. The CDR3 sequence is CASRADMGSYNEQFF. DNA for the CDR3: TGTGCCAGCAGGGCAGATATGGGCTCCTACAATGAGCAGTTCTTC.

In the case of this clone: This sequence may be a read error, since a much larger clone differs from it by one base. This chain joins TRBV11-2 and TRBJ1-1; D call uncertain. The V end lost 5 bases, the J end lost 1 base, and 8 bases lay between the germline ends. The germline V gene encodes CDR1 SGHAT and CDR2 FQNNGV. CDR3 size: 13 residues. CDR3 sequence: CASSPLGNTEAFF. The CDR3 nucleotides are TGTGCCAGCAGCCCCCTGGGGAACACTGAAGCTTTCTTT.

This clone was detected many times. The gene calls are TRBV4-3 and TRBJ2-1; unclear D gene. V was shortened by 0 bases and J by 3 bases, with 12 bases between the two germline ends. CDR1 LGHNA and CDR2 YSLEER come from the germline V gene. The CDR3 loop spans 16 amino acids. The CDR3 sequence is CASSQEFRQFYNEQFF. The CDR3 DNA sequence: TGCGCCAGCAGCCAAGAGTTCCGCCAGTTCTACAATGAGCAGTTCTTC.

In its sample, this clone was seen a few times. The chain links TRBV5-4 to TRBJ2-3; D assignment may be TRBD1 or TRBD2 (5 bases each). Between the trimmed V and J ends, which lost 0 bases and 3 bases, there was a span of 11 bases. CDR3 length: 15 residues. Germline V CDR1 and CDR2: SGHNT, YYREEE (reference sequence). CDR3 region: CASSLGWGSTDTQYF. DNA for the CDR3: TGTGCCAGCAGCTTGGGGTGGGGGAGTACAGATACGCAGTATTTT.

V and J are TRBV5-6 and TRBJ1-2, with 7 bases identical to TRBD1. Germline loops: CDR1 SGHDT, CDR2 YYEEEE. The J segment lost 0 bases and the V segment lost 1 base, leaving 3 bases of the junction unmatched. This CDR3 has 15 amino acids. CDR3 sequence reads: CASSLSGGANYGYTF. CDR3 bases: TGTGCCAGCAGCTTGTCAGGGGGAGCTAACTATGGCTACACCTTC.

This clone has a count of ten or more. The rearrangement uses TRBV7-9 and TRBJ2-1; TRBD1 matches at 7 bases. In germline, CDR1 is SEHNR, CDR2 FQNEAQ (reference sequence). Germline trimming cut 8 bases from V and 6 bases from J; bases unmatched to any gene: 10. The CDR3 is 14 amino acids. The CDR3 region has the DNA TGTGCCAGCGGACCGGGACAGTTGTCCAATGAGCAGTTCTTC. Protein sequence: CASGPGQLSNEQFF.

This clone was found many times. The V call is TRBV19, the J call TRBJ2-2; TRBD1 agrees at 7 bases. The V and J ends lost 3 bases and 1 base, in that order; junction bases with no gene match: 2. The CDR3 contains 15 residues. Germline CDR1 reads LNHDA; CDR2 reads SQIVND (reference sequence). The CDR3 nucleotides read TGTGCCAGTAGTATGACAGGGATGAACACCGGGGAGCTGTTTTTT. It is translated as CASSMTGMNTGELFF.

The table lists this clone with a few counts. V usage is TRBV18 and J usage is TRBJ2-2; D is undetermined. V lost 4 bases, J lost 5 bases, and 5 bases lay in between. CDR1 KGHSH and CDR2 LQKENI come from the germline V gene. The length of the CDR3 is 12 residues. The CDR3 sequence: CASSLYTGELFF. DNA of the CDR3: TGTGCCAGCTCACTTTATACCGGGGAGCTGTTTTTT. The full variable domain, with the rest looked up from reference TRBV18 and TRBJ2-2, is NAGVMQNPRHLVRRRGQEARLRCSPMKGHSHVYWYRQLPEEGLKFMVYLQKENIIDESGMPKERFSAEFPKEGPSILRIQQVVRGDSAAYFCASSLYTGELFFGEGSRLTVL.

CDR3 in DNA: TGCAGTGCTACGGGACCGATGAAAGCTTTCTTT. Amino acid sequence: CSATGPMKAFF. The chain employs TRBV20-1 and TRBJ1-1, with D possibly being TRBD1 (5 bases). The CDR3 runs 11 residues. CDR1 and CDR2 from the germline V gene are DFQATT and SNEGSKA (reference sequence). Deletions cut 4 bases from V and 9 bases from J, with 12 bases between.

The rearrangement links TRBV5-6 to TRBJ1-1, with D possibly being TRBD1 (5 bases). The CDR3 loop spans 11 amino acids. Trimming left V 4 bases short and J 7 bases short, with 8 bases between. Germline V gene data show CDR1 as SGHDT and CDR2 as YYEEEE. The CDR3 reads CASSGGIEAFF. CDR3 DNA: TGTGCCAGCAGCGGGGGTATTGAAGCTTTCTTT.

This clone was detected a few times. J is TRBJ2-7 and V is TRBV7-2; D is ambiguous. This CDR3 has 13 residues. The germline CDR1 and CDR2 sequences are SGHTA and FQGNSA. V was shortened by 4 bases and J by 0 bases, with 7 bases between the two germline ends. CDR3 nucleotides: TGTGCCAGCAGCTATGGTAGCTCCTACGAGCAGTACTTC. Residues: CASSYGSSYEQYF.

The V and J genes are TRBV5-1 and TRBJ2-5, with D unclear. Per the germline V gene, CDR1 is SGHRS and CDR2 is YFSETQ. Trimming took 0 bases from V and 3 from J, leaving 6 bases between them. The CDR3 runs to 13 residues. The chain's CDR3 is CASSLAAKETQYF. CDR3 sequence (DNA): TGCGCCAGCAGCTTGGCCGCGAAAGAGACCCAGTACTTC.

This clone has just a few counts. This chain uses TRBV18 with TRBJ2-1; a possible D gene is TRBD1 (6 bases). V lost 4 bases and J 3 bases, leaving 16 bases between the germline ends. This CDR3 region has 16 residues. Germline loops: CDR1 KGHSH, CDR2 LQKENI. The CDR3 bases are TGTGCCAGCTCACGACGGACCTCGACAGGCTACAATGAGCAGTTCTTC. This translates into CASSRRTSTGYNEQFF.

This clone came up many times. The genes are TRBV23-1 and TRBJ2-4; perhaps TRBD1 as D (7 bases). TRBV23-1 is placed among ORFs of uncertain function. Trimming stripped 6 bases from V and 1 base from J, with 13 bases between. CDR3 length equals 15 residues. CDR3 protein: CASRDREVAKNIQYF. In DNA form, the CDR3 reads TGCGCCAGCAGAGACAGGGAGGTCGCCAAAAACATTCAGTACTTC.

The chain links TRBV7-9 to TRBJ2-5; D not resolved. This CDR3 has 14 amino acids. V lost 3 bases to trimming and J lost 2 bases, with 10 bases between them. The germline V gene has CDR1 SEHNR and CDR2 FQNEAQ (reference sequence). CDR3 bases: TGTGCCAGCAGCTTTACGGCGGATCAAGAGACCCAGTACTTC. Translating it yields CASSFTADQETQYF.

This clone was seen a few times. The chain links TRBV5-1 to TRBJ2-7; 8 bases line up with TRBD2. V lost 6 bases to trimming and J lost 0 bases; unmatched junction nucleotides: 8. The CDR3 extends over 15 amino acids. Germline CDR1 SGHRS, CDR2 YFSETQ. CDR3 DNA: TGCGCCAGCAAACTTAGCGGGATAAACTCCTACGAGCAGTACTTC. Its protein product is CASKLSGINSYEQYF.

V gene TRBV6-6 combines with J gene TRBJ2-1; possibly TRBD2 for D (5 bases). Trimming removed 6 bases from V and 2 bases from J, with 11 bases in between. The CDR3 is 14 amino acids. In germline, CDR1 is MNHNY, CDR2 SVGAGI (reference sequence). DNA of the CDR3: TGTGCCAGCAGGCCGAGGGAGACCTACAATGAGCAGTTCTTC. Translation gives CASRPRETYNEQFF.

This clone has a handful of counts. At one of its ends the junction is not consistent with the germline gene, which may arise from a read error. The chain joins TRBV5-5 to TRBJ2-5, with D unclear. Germline V gene data show CDR1 as SGHKS and CDR2 as YYEKEE (reference sequence). The CDR3 length is 13 residues. CDR3 loop: CASSPHYQGTQYF. The CDR3 DNA follows: TGTGCCAGCAGCCCGCACTATCAAGGGACCCAGTACTTC.

This clone was seen more than once but under ten times. The V gene is TRBV2, the J gene TRBJ1-4; D may be TRBD1 (6 bases). Germline assignment: CDR1 SNHLY and CDR2 FYNNEI. V was shortened by 1 base and J by 7 bases, with 10 bases between the two germline ends. The CDR3 is 14 amino acids. The CDR3 sequence is CASSEGGAREKLFF. The CDR3 coding sequence is TGTGCCAGCAGTGAAGGGGGGGCTCGTGAAAAACTGTTTTTT.

The sample holds a few counts of this clone. The chain employs TRBV28 and TRBJ1-2; D gene ambiguous. The CDR3 extends over 15 amino acids. In germline, CDR1 is MDHEN, CDR2 SYDVKM. V was trimmed by 2 bases and J by 4 bases, leaving 14 bases between them. CDR3: CASSLAPPGFYGYTF. Written as DNA, the CDR3 is TGTGCCAGCAGTTTAGCCCCGCCCGGCTTCTATGGCTACACCTTC.